This T cell receptor beta chain was found in a study of spatial heterogeneity in lung cancer. Individually, TCR cDNA molecules were each labelled with a unique molecular identifier. Using its own MiXCR run on the 5' RACE reads, TCRdb lists one record per CDR3 protein. Of 40,000 or so distinct CDR3 sequences listed, roughly 7.4% were seen once; the top ten hold 28%. As for time point: sample taken at primary tumor resection. Tumor, nontumor lung or frozen PBMC supplied whole RNA, sequenced without sorting. The ends were cut back, 0 bases at V and 2 bases at J, with 10 bases in the middle. The CDR3 runs 15 residues. Germline lookup yields CDR1 SGDLS and CDR2 YYNGEE. This clonotype occurred many times.

This specimen consisted of PBMCs, obtained at surgery. This sequence joins TRBV9 and TRBJ2-3; TRBD1 might be the D (6 bases). This clonotype originated in a male donor with early-stage non-small cell lung cancer. CDR3 sequence: CASSVEGVNTDTQYF. CDR3 DNA: TGTGCCAGCAGCGTAGAGGGGGTGAACACAGATACGCAGTATTTT.